A selection of T cell receptor beta chains follows, all from one sample in a study of blood T cell repertoires in COVID-19. The table came from immunoSEQ multiplex PCR; TCRdb's copy has only in-frame clones and leaves some out. The sample shows under 300,000 clones, 90% of them seen only once. Sequenced sample: peripheral blood. The source of these receptors is a woman in her fifties or sixties with COVID-19, enrolled during active disease. CDR3s include the opening cysteine and the closing phenylalanine or tryptophan. Each record gives: D gene, J gene, clone size, V gene, CDR3 DNA, CDR3 protein. The D gene is left open where the match is weak. Only part of the rows carry a size: once, few, many, or a class if the clone is expanded.

D gene: TRBD1
J gene: TRBJ1-2
clone size: -
V gene: TRBV4-3
CDR3 DNA: TGCGCCAGCAGCCAATTCCCCCCGGGACAGGGGGAAAACTATGGCTACACCTTC
CDR3 protein: CASSQFPPGQGENYGYTF

D gene: -
J gene: TRBJ1-2
clone size: -
V gene: TRBV6-5
CDR3 DNA: TGTGCCAGCAGTTACTCGTCTGGGGGCAGGACAGATGGCTACACCTTC
CDR3 protein: CASSYSSGGRTDGYTF

D gene: -
J gene: TRBJ1-5
clone size: once
V gene: TRBV12-3/TRBV12-4
CDR3 DNA: TGTGCCAGCGGTGCGAGCAATCAGCCCCAGCATTTT
CDR3 protein: CASGASNQPQHF

D gene: -
J gene: TRBJ1-2
clone size: -
V gene: TRBV7-2
CDR3 DNA: TGTGCCAGCAGCTACTTAGGGACACCTTATGGCTACACCTTC
CDR3 protein: CASSYLGTPYGYTF

D gene: TRBD1
J gene: TRBJ1-2
clone size: -
V gene: TRBV5-5
CDR3 DNA: TGTGCCAGCAGCTTTGACAGGGGAGCCTATGGCTACACCTTC
CDR3 protein: CASSFDRGAYGYTF

D gene: -
J gene: TRBJ1-3
clone size: -
V gene: TRBV3-1/TRBV3-2
CDR3 DNA: TGTGCCAGCAGCCAAGATATTAGCCCTGGAAACACCATATATTTT
CDR3 protein: CASSQDISPGNTIYF

D gene: TRBD1
J gene: TRBJ1-4
clone size: few
V gene: TRBV5-1
CDR3 DNA: TGCGCCAGCAGCTTGGGACAGGGTAATGAAAAACTGTTTTTT
CDR3 protein: CASSLGQGNEKLFF

D gene: -
J gene: TRBJ2-5
clone size: once
V gene: TRBV11-3
CDR3 DNA: TGTGCCAGCAGCCTCTCGAGTGGTGAGACCCAGTACTTC
CDR3 protein: CASSLSSGETQYF

D gene: -
J gene: TRBJ1-2
clone size: many
V gene: TRBV20-1
CDR3 DNA: TGCAGTGCTAGTGAGACGGCCAGGGTTTCATATGGCTACACCTTC
CDR3 protein: CSASETARVSYGYTF

D gene: -
J gene: TRBJ2-7
clone size: -
V gene: TRBV6-5
CDR3 DNA: TGTGCCAGCAGTTACCCCCCAGCGTACGAGCAGTACTTC
CDR3 protein: CASSYPPAYEQYF

D gene: -
J gene: TRBJ1-6
clone size: -
V gene: TRBV7-2
CDR3 DNA: TGTGCCAGCACTCAGGACAGAGCCTATAATTCACCCCTCCACTTT
CDR3 protein: CASTQDRAYNSPLHF

D gene: -
J gene: TRBJ1-1
clone size: -
V gene: TRBV2
CDR3 DNA: TGTGCCAGCAGTATAGCGGGGGTACCTGTGAACACTGAAGCTTTCTTT
CDR3 protein: CASSIAGVPVNTEAFF

D gene: -
J gene: TRBJ1-6
clone size: -
V gene: TRBV5-1
CDR3 DNA: TGCGCCAGCAGCTTGGGCTCGGCACCCCTCCACTTT
CDR3 protein: CASSLGSAPLHF

D gene: -
J gene: TRBJ1-1
clone size: -
V gene: TRBV5-6
CDR3 DNA: TGTGCCAGCAGCAGAACAGGGTTGGTCACTGAAGCTTTCTTT
CDR3 protein: CASSRTGLVTEAFF

D gene: TRBD2
J gene: TRBJ2-5
clone size: -
V gene: TRBV13
CDR3 DNA: TGTGCCAGCAGCTCACGGACTAGCATGGGAATCCCATCTGAGACCCAGTACTTC
CDR3 protein: CASSSRTSMGIPSETQYF

D gene: -
J gene: TRBJ1-5
clone size: -
V gene: TRBV3-1/TRBV3-2
CDR3 DNA: TGTGCCAGCAGCCAGGGGACTTCAAATCAGCCCCAGCATTTT
CDR3 protein: CASSQGTSNQPQHF

D gene: TRBD1
J gene: TRBJ1-2
clone size: -
V gene: TRBV5-1
CDR3 DNA: TGCGCCAGCAGTGATGTTTCGACAGGGGGACGCTATGGCTACACCTTC
CDR3 protein: CASSDVSTGGRYGYTF

D gene: TRBD1
J gene: TRBJ2-5
clone size: few
V gene: TRBV5-1
CDR3 DNA: TGCGCCAGCAGCAACGCCGGGACAGGGCAAGAGACCCAGTACTTC
CDR3 protein: CASSNAGTGQETQYF

D gene: TRBD1
J gene: TRBJ2-5
clone size: few
V gene: TRBV3-1/TRBV3-2
CDR3 DNA: TGTGCCAGCAGCGCCCAGCCATCGACAGGGGAAGAGACCCAGTACTTC
CDR3 protein: CASSAQPSTGEETQYF

D gene: -
J gene: TRBJ1-1
clone size: -
V gene: TRBV7-3
CDR3 DNA: TGTGCCAGCAGCTTATACGGGAACACTGAAGCTTTCTTT
CDR3 protein: CASSLYGNTEAFF

D gene: TRBD1
J gene: TRBJ1-2
clone size: -
V gene: TRBV4-3
CDR3 DNA: TGCGCCAGCAGCCCAGTACTGGGACAGGGCCATGGCTACACCTTC
CDR3 protein: CASSPVLGQGHGYTF

D gene: TRBD1
J gene: TRBJ1-1
clone size: -
V gene: TRBV6-1
CDR3 DNA: TGTGCCAGCAGTGGCCGGACAGGGGGAATCTTGAACACTGAAGCTTTCTTT
CDR3 protein: CASSGRTGGILNTEAFF

D gene: TRBD1
J gene: TRBJ1-1
clone size: -
V gene: TRBV7-9
CDR3 DNA: TGTGCCAGCAGCTTAGGGGGTCGACAGGGCGAAGCTTTCTTT
CDR3 protein: CASSLGGRQGEAFF

D gene: TRBD2
J gene: TRBJ2-6
clone size: -
V gene: TRBV6-1
CDR3 DNA: TGTGCCAGCAGTGAAAGGACGCGGGGGGGCCAAGGGTCTGGGGCCAACGTCCTGACTTTC
CDR3 protein: CASSERTRGGQGSGANVLTF

D gene: -
J gene: TRBJ1-2
clone size: -
V gene: TRBV7-9
CDR3 DNA: TGTGCCAGCAGCTTAGTGGGCAGGGGCTATGGCTACACCTTC
CDR3 protein: CASSLVGRGYGYTF

D gene: -
J gene: TRBJ2-5
clone size: -
V gene: TRBV19
CDR3 DNA: TGTGCCAGTAGTCCCGGACAGCCCCAAGAGACCCAGTACTTC
CDR3 protein: CASSPGQPQETQYF

D gene: -
J gene: TRBJ1-2
clone size: -
V gene: TRBV14
CDR3 DNA: TGTGCCAGCAGCCTACATCAGGGCAACTATGGCTACACCTTC
CDR3 protein: CASSLHQGNYGYTF

D gene: -
J gene: TRBJ2-2
clone size: -
V gene: TRBV9
CDR3 DNA: TGTGCCAGCAGCGTACAGGTCGGGAACGGGGAGCTGTTTTTT
CDR3 protein: CASSVQVGNGELFF

D gene: -
J gene: TRBJ2-1
clone size: -
V gene: TRBV9
CDR3 DNA: TGTGCCAGCAGCGTAACCGCGAGCTCCTACAATGAGCAGTTCTTC
CDR3 protein: CASSVTASSYNEQFF

D gene: -
J gene: TRBJ1-1
clone size: once
V gene: TRBV7-3
CDR3 DNA: TGTGCCAGCAGCGGTGCCCCAGGGCGTGAAGCTTTCTTT
CDR3 protein: CASSGAPGREAFF

D gene: -
J gene: TRBJ1-2
clone size: -
V gene: TRBV5-6
CDR3 DNA: TGTGCCAGCAGCCCCGGGACACCGTATGGCTACACCTTC
CDR3 protein: CASSPGTPYGYTF

D gene: TRBD1
J gene: TRBJ1-1
clone size: -
V gene: TRBV19
CDR3 DNA: TGTGCCAGTAGTTCGGACAGGGGGACTGAAGCTTTCTTT
CDR3 protein: CASSSDRGTEAFF

D gene: -
J gene: TRBJ2-1
clone size: -
V gene: TRBV4-3
CDR3 DNA: TGCGCCAGCAGCCTCCATAAACAGGGTCTGAGAAATGAGCAGTTCTTC
CDR3 protein: CASSLHKQGLRNEQFF

D gene: TRBD1
J gene: TRBJ2-7
clone size: -
V gene: TRBV4-3
CDR3 DNA: TGCGCCAGCAGCCAAGTGTGGGGACAGGGGACATACGAGCAGTACTTC
CDR3 protein: CASSQVWGQGTYEQYF

D gene: TRBD1
J gene: TRBJ2-5
clone size: -
V gene: TRBV4-1
CDR3 DNA: TGCGCCAGCAGCCAGACAGGGGCTCCCAAAGAGACCCAGTACTTC
CDR3 protein: CASSQTGAPKETQYF

D gene: -
J gene: TRBJ1-1
clone size: -
V gene: TRBV7-3
CDR3 DNA: TGTGCCAGCAGCTTAACGTTCTCCGGGTTGAACACTGAAGCTTTCTTT
CDR3 protein: CASSLTFSGLNTEAFF

D gene: TRBD2
J gene: TRBJ2-1
clone size: -
V gene: TRBV9
CDR3 DNA: TGTGCCAGCAGTCTAGCGGGGATGTACAATGAGCAGTTCTTC
CDR3 protein: CASSLAGMYNEQFF

D gene: -
J gene: TRBJ1-1
clone size: -
V gene: TRBV30
CDR3 DNA: TGTGCCTGGAGTGTACCCGGTGAAGCTTTCTTT
CDR3 protein: CAWSVPGEAFF

D gene: TRBD1
J gene: TRBJ1-1
clone size: -
V gene: TRBV5-6
CDR3 DNA: TGTGCCAGCAGCTTGAGGGGGCGTCTTTCTGAAGCTTTCTTT
CDR3 protein: CASSLRGRLSEAFF

D gene: TRBD2
J gene: TRBJ2-5
clone size: -
V gene: TRBV7-3
CDR3 DNA: TGTGCCAGCAGCTTAAGGGCTGGAGCGGGGGACCAGTACTTC
CDR3 protein: CASSLRAGAGDQYF

D gene: TRBD1
J gene: TRBJ1-5
clone size: -
V gene: TRBV18
CDR3 DNA: TGTGCCAGCAACCTGAGGGGGCCGGGCAATCAGCCCCAGCATTTT
CDR3 protein: CASNLRGPGNQPQHF

D gene: -
J gene: TRBJ2-1
clone size: -
V gene: TRBV2
CDR3 DNA: TGTGCCAGCAGTGAACTATCGGCGGGGCTCGAGCAGTTCTTC
CDR3 protein: CASSELSAGLEQFF

D gene: -
J gene: TRBJ1-3
clone size: once
V gene: TRBV11-2
CDR3 DNA: TGTGCCAGCAGCTTAGACCGGGTCGCCTCTGGAAACACCATATATTTT
CDR3 protein: CASSLDRVASGNTIYF

D gene: -
J gene: TRBJ2-4
clone size: once
V gene: TRBV4-2
CDR3 DNA: TGTGCCAGCAGCCAAGACGCGAGGGGGAAAAACATTCAGTACTTC
CDR3 protein: CASSQDARGKNIQYF

D gene: TRBD2
J gene: TRBJ2-6
clone size: -
V gene: TRBV5-1
CDR3 DNA: TGCGCCAGCAGCTTTGGCCCGGGGGGCTCTGGGGCCAACGTCCTGACTTTC
CDR3 protein: CASSFGPGGSGANVLTF